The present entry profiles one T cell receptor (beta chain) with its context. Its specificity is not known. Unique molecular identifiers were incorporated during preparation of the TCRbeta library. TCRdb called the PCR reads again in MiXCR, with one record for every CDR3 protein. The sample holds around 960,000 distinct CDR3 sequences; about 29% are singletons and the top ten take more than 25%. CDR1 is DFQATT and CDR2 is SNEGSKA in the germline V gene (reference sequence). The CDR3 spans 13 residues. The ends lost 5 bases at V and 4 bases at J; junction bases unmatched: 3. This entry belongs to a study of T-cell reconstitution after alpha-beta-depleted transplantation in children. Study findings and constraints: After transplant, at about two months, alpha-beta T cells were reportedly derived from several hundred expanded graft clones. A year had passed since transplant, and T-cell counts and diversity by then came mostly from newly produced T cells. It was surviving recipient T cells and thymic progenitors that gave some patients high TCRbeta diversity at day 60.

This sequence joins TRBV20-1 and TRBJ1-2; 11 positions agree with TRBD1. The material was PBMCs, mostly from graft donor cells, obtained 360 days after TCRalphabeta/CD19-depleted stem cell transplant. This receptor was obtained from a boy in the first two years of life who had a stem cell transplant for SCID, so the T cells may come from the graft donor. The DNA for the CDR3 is TGCAGTGCTGCGGGACAGGGGGGCTATGGCTACACCTTC. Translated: CSAAGQGGYGYTF.